The 30 T cell receptor beta chains reported below all come from one sample, sequenced in a study of blood T cell repertoires in COVID-19 (dated by TCRdb to 2019 to 2021). Libraries came from the immunoSEQ multiplex PCR assay. The clones in this table, taken by TCRdb from immuneACCESS, are in-frame only. Not every clone is retained; where verified, under half of the shortfall comes from an unresolved V gene, and the cause of the rest is unknown. The sample yields 30,000 to 40,000 clones; roughly 80% were counted once. The top ten clones comprise 3% to 3.5% of the sample. The sample consisted of peripheral blood. The receptors originated from a man in his sixties or seventies with COVID-19, enrolled during active disease.

The V gene is TRBV29-1, the J gene TRBJ1-1; D possibly corresponds to TRBD1 (6 bases). This CDR3 has 10 residues. Trimming removed 6 bases at V and 8 bases at J, with 10 bases between. Germline CDR1 SQVTM, CDR2 ANQGSEA. Here the CDR3 reads CSVAGVEAFF. The CDR3 DNA sequence: TGCAGCGTAGCAGGGGTCGAAGCTTTCTTT.

In the case of this clone: A much larger clone lies a single base off, so this may be a read error. The genes are TRBV10-3 and TRBJ2-2; 8 bases are shared with TRBD2. This CDR3 comprises 13 residues. After removal of 10 bases from V and 8 bases from J, the junction contained 9 bases not matched to a gene. CDR1 and CDR2 (germline): ENHRY, SYGVKD. CDR3 DNA sequence: TGTGCCACCACCGGGGGGGCATCGGGGGAGCTGTTTTTT. Protein: CATTGGASGELFF.

This clone has more than one count but fewer than ten. The V call is TRBV28, the J call TRBJ1-5; D gene uncertain. V dropped 2 bases and J dropped 6 bases, with 8 bases sitting between them. The V gene's germline CDR1 is MDHEN and CDR2 SYDVKM. The CDR3 is 13 amino acids. The CDR3 is CASSLRGSQPQHF. The CDR3 DNA reads TGTGCCAGCAGTTTACGGGGAAGTCAGCCCCAGCATTTT.

J is TRBJ2-7 and V is TRBV4-2, with unresolved D. Trimming shortened V by 0 bases and J by 1 base, and 13 bases separated the two germline ends. The CDR3 loop spans 16 amino acids. From germline, CDR1 is LGHNA and CDR2 YNFKEQ. Here the CDR3 reads CASSQDVNSLSYEQYF. The CDR3 nucleotides are TGTGCCAGCAGCCAAGATGTAAACAGCCTTTCCTACGAGCAGTACTTC.

The chain couples TRBV28 to TRBJ2-1, with D perhaps matching TRBD2 (6 bases). Deletions cut 3 bases from V and 2 bases from J, with 14 bases between. The CDR3 loop spans 16 amino acids. Germline CDR1 reads MDHEN; CDR2 reads SYDVKM. CDR3 DNA: TGTGCCAGCAGTTTTCTTGGAGGGAACCCCTACAATGAGCAGTTCTTC. It yields the protein CASSFLGGNPYNEQFF.

In DNA form, the CDR3 reads TGTGCCAGTAGTATAGGAGGCGGATTGGTGGGTAATGAAAAACTGTTTTTT. Protein: CASSIGGGLVGNEKLFF. V gene TRBV19 combines with J gene TRBJ1-4, with no clear D. The CDR3 loop spans 17 amino acids. Trimming removed 1 base from V and 4 bases from J, with 16 bases in between. Germline lookup yields CDR1 LNHDA and CDR2 SQIVND (reference sequence).

The chain joins TRBV18 to TRBJ1-3, with a tentative D call TRBD1 (5 bases). V was shortened by 4 bases and J by 0 bases, with 10 bases between the two germline ends. The germline gives CDR1 KGHSH, CDR2 LQKENI. This CDR3 comprises 15 residues. The CDR3 DNA is TGTGCCAGCTCACTGACAGCTGACTCTGGAAACACCATATATTTT. It yields the protein CASSLTADSGNTIYF. Combining the CDR3 with reference TRBV18 and TRBJ1-3 gives the whole variable domain NAGVMQNPRHLVRRRGQEARLRCSPMKGHSHVYWYRQLPEEGLKFMVYLQKENIIDESGMPKERFSAEFPKEGPSILRIQQVVRGDSAAYFCASSLTADSGNTIYFGEGSWLTVV.

This sequence joins TRBV4-1 and TRBJ2-5; 7 positions match TRBD2. V was clipped by 3 bases and J by 5 bases; unmatched bases: 15. This CDR3 is built from 17 residues. The germline V gene encodes CDR1 MGHRA and CDR2 YSYEKL. Here the CDR3 reads CASSQVARETIVETQYF. The CDR3 DNA is TGCGCCAGCAGCCAGGTCGCGCGGGAGACGATAGTGGAGACCCAGTACTTC.

The chain uses TRBV2 and TRBJ2-7, with a weak D call TRBD2 (6 bases). The CDR3 covers 11 residues. The ends were cut back, 6 bases at V and 3 bases at J, with 6 bases in the middle. Germline V gene sequence: CDR1 SNHLY, CDR2 FYNNEI. The CDR3 spells CASRRGYEQYF. CDR3 bases: TGTGCCAGCAGGCGGGGCTACGAGCAGTACTTC.

The J gene is TRBJ2-6, the V gene TRBV3-1 (or the pseudogene TRBV3-2), with D unresolved. V shed 1 base and J shed 2 bases, with 6 bases lying between them. CDR1 and CDR2 from the germline V gene are LGHDT and YNNKEL (reference sequence). The CDR3 runs 15 residues. CDR3 region: CASSQGPPGANVLTF. CDR3 sequence (DNA): TGTGCCAGCAGCCAAGGGCCACCTGGGGCCAACGTCCTGACTTTC.

The chain's CDR3 is CATQKNRNTEAFF. CDR3 in DNA: TGTGCCACCCAAAAAAACAGGAACACTGAAGCTTTCTTT. The gene calls are TRBV2 and TRBJ1-1, with no clear D. CDR3 size: 13 residues. Trimming took off 10 bases at V and 1 base at J, with 13 bases between the two ends. CDR1 and CDR2 from the germline V gene are SNHLY and FYNNEI.

The count of this clone is one. V usage is TRBV4-1 and J usage is TRBJ1-5; possibly TRBD1 for D (5 bases). The V end was cut by 0 bases, the J end by 6 bases, with 21 bases between. This CDR3 contains 18 residues. Germline V gene sequence: CDR1 MGHRA, CDR2 YSYEKL. The DNA of the CDR3 is TGCGCCAGCAGCCAAGAAAGGGGAGGAACCACCTTCGGTCAGCCCCAGCATTTT. Translation: CASSQERGGTTFGQPQHF.

J is TRBJ2-3 and V is TRBV20-1; 9 nucleotides line up with TRBD2. With V trimmed by 3 bases and J by 2 bases, 9 bases remained unmatched. Germline V gene sequence: CDR1 DFQATT, CDR2 SNEGSKA (reference sequence). This CDR3 has 16 residues. In DNA, the CDR3 is TGCAGTGCTAGTATTCCTAGCGGGGCGGTCACAGATACGCAGTATTTT. It specifies CSASIPSGAVTDTQYF.

The chain couples TRBV27 to TRBJ2-2; TRBD1 is a possible D gene (6 bases). V was shortened by 1 base and J by 0 bases, with 9 bases between the two germline ends. CDR1 is MNHEY, CDR2 SMNVEV, per germline (reference sequence). The CDR3 consists of 16 residues. The CDR3 bases are TGTGCCAGCAGTTTATTGGGGGCAGCGAACACCGGGGAGCTGTTTTTT. Translated, it gives CASSLLGAANTGELFF.

This clone was seen a handful of times. The chain uses TRBV28 and TRBJ1-1, with 7 bases aligning to TRBD1. Unmatched junction bases numbered 12, after V lost 4 bases and J lost 1 base. CDR1 and CDR2 from the germline V gene are MDHEN and SYDVKM. There are 17 residues in the CDR3. CDR3 protein: CASSSTGLYFRNTEAFF. The CDR3 DNA follows: TGTGCCAGCAGTTCGACAGGGCTTTATTTTAGGAACACTGAAGCTTTCTTT. The whole variable domain, filled in from reference TRBV28 and TRBJ1-1, reads DVKVTQSSRYLVKRTGEKVFLECVQDMDHENMFWYRQDPGLGLRLIYFSYDVKMKEKGDIPEGYSVSREKKERFSLILESASTNQTSMYLCASSSTGLYFRNTEAFFGQGTRLTVV.

This clone was picked up one time. The chain links TRBV5-6 to TRBJ1-2, with 10 bases that match TRBD1. The CDR3 contains 16 residues. Germline V gene lookup returns CDR1 SGHDT and CDR2 YYEEEE. V gave up 4 bases and J gave up 4 bases; unmatched junction bases: 10. The CDR3 DNA is TGTGCCAGCAGCCCACCGGGACAGGGGCTTATCTATGGCTACACCTTC. Residues: CASSPPGQGLIYGYTF.

CDR3 protein: CALNDRGAVSYEQYF. The CDR3 DNA reads TGTGCCCTCAATGACCGGGGGGCAGTATCCTACGAGCAGTACTTC. The rearrangement links TRBV7-4 to TRBJ2-7, with D maybe TRBD2 (7 bases). Trimming removed 11 bases from V and 1 base from J, with 21 bases in between. This CDR3 comprises 15 residues. Germline CDR1 reads SGHVT; CDR2 reads SQSDAQ.

This clone was counted once. The chain is built from TRBV7-8 and TRBJ1-4, with a possible D match to TRBD1 (6 bases). The V gene's germline CDR1 is SGHVS and CDR2 FQNEAQ. This CDR3 is built from 15 residues. Trimming left V 2 bases short and J 5 bases short, with 12 bases between. Here the CDR3 reads CASSLNTGLNEKLFF. The CDR3 bases are TGTGCCAGCAGCTTAAATACAGGGTTGAATGAAAAACTGTTTTTT.

The chain carries TRBV29-1 and TRBJ2-5, with 9 bases lining up with TRBD2. Trimming removed 6 bases from V and 5 bases from J; junction bases left unmatched: 13. The length of the CDR3 is 15 residues. From germline, CDR1 is SQVTM and CDR2 ANQGSEA. The CDR3, as DNA: TGCAGCGTGATATCCCCGAATAGCGGGAGCGAGACCCAGTACTTC. Protein sequence: CSVISPNSGSETQYF.

This clone was observed once. The chain links TRBV29-1 to TRBJ1-1, with 7 bases that match TRBD1. The CDR3 contains 14 residues. J was trimmed by 0 bases and V by 5 bases; bases with no gene match: 6. Germline V CDR1 and CDR2: SQVTM, ANQGSEA. In DNA, the CDR3 is TGCAGCGTTTTCCCGGGACAGATGAACACTGAAGCTTTCTTT. Residues: CSVFPGQMNTEAFF.

The J gene is TRBJ1-2, the V gene TRBV5-6; 8 nucleotides agree with TRBD1. The CDR3 sequence is 13 residues long. The germline CDR1 and CDR2 sequences are SGHDT and YYEEEE. V was pared by 4 bases and J by 4 bases, with 3 bases of the junction left unmatched. Here the CDR3 reads CASSDGTGYGYTF. CDR3 coding DNA: TGTGCCAGCAGCGACGGGACAGGCTATGGCTACACCTTC.

The rearrangement joins TRBV18 to TRBJ1-5; D not certain. Germline CDR1 KGHSH, CDR2 LQKENI. CDR3 size: 17 residues. Between the trimmed V and J ends, which lost 1 base and 5 bases, there was a span of 18 bases. CDR3 amino acids: CASSPRREVRSHQPQHF. The CDR3 DNA reads as TGTGCCAGCTCACCACGGCGGGAGGTTAGGTCGCATCAGCCCCAGCATTTT. Full variable domain (missing parts from reference TRBV18 and TRBJ1-5): NAGVMQNPRHLVRRRGQEARLRCSPMKGHSHVYWYRQLPEEGLKFMVYLQKENIIDESGMPKERFSAEFPKEGPSILRIQQVVRGDSAAYFCASSPRREVRSHQPQHFGDGTRLSIL.

The chain combines TRBV4-3 with TRBJ1-6; 7 bases align to TRBD1. V shed 0 bases, J shed 10 bases, and the junction held 9 bases outside the gene matches. The CDR3 covers 16 residues. Per the germline V gene, CDR1 is LGHNA and CDR2 is YSLEER. The CDR3 spells CASSQDPSGGDSPLHF. CDR3 coding DNA: TGCGCCAGCAGCCAAGATCCATCAGGGGGAGACTCACCCCTCCACTTT.

This chain links TRBV7-9 with TRBJ1-2; maybe TRBD1 (5 bases). The CDR3 covers 14 residues. V was cut by 5 bases and J by 4 bases, with 14 bases left in between. Germline V lookup: CDR1 SEHNR, CDR2 FQNEAQ (reference sequence). The CDR3 region is CASSPPDTGYGYTF. DNA of the CDR3: TGTGCCAGCAGCCCCCCGGACACCGGCTATGGCTACACCTTC.

The CDR3 region is CASSPRLISYEQYF. Here the CDR3 DNA reads TGTGCCAGCAGCCCTCGGTTAATCTCCTACGAGCAGTACTTC. The rearrangement uses TRBV7-2 and TRBJ2-7; the D is unclear. Trimming removed 5 bases at V and 0 bases at J, with 11 bases between. Germline-derived CDR1 and CDR2 are SGHTA and FQGNSA. This CDR3 is 14 amino acids long.

The chain recombines TRBV18 with TRBJ1-6, with TRBD1 matching 8 bases. CDR3 size: 17 residues. V trimming: 3 bases; J trimming: 6 bases; junction bases outside the gene matches: 10. Germline CDR1 and CDR2: KGHSH and LQKENI. DNA of the CDR3: TGTGCCAGCTCACCTACGGGGCCAGGGGGCCGTAATTCACCCCTCCACTTT. It codes for CASSPTGPGGRNSPLHF.

The J gene is TRBJ1-5, the V gene TRBV6-5; D unclear. The V and J ends lost 11 bases and 0 bases respectively, with 14 bases between them. CDR1 MNHEY and CDR2 SVGAGI come from the germline V gene. The CDR3 extends over 14 amino acids. The CDR3, as DNA: TGTGCCGGATCGGGAATTAATAGCAATCAGCCCCAGCATTTT. Its protein product is CAGSGINSNQPQHF.

CDR3 DNA sequence: TGTGCCAGCAGCCAAGGAACACAGGGAAGGAGCACAGATACGCAGTATTTT. Residues: CASSQGTQGRSTDTQYF. The rearrangement uses TRBV4-2 and TRBJ2-3, with D possibly being TRBD1 (6 bases). Germline V gene data show CDR1 as LGHNA and CDR2 as YNFKEQ. The length of the CDR3 is 17 residues. With 1 base removed from V and 0 bases from J, the gap between germline ends came to 14 bases.

Here the CDR3 DNA reads TGTGCCAGCAGCCGCGGACAGGGCAACTATGGCTACACCTTC. This translates into CASSRGQGNYGYTF. V usage is TRBV28 and J usage is TRBJ1-2; 8 bases agree with TRBD1. CDR3 size: 14 residues. In germline, CDR1 is MDHEN, CDR2 SYDVKM. The junction had 5 bases not matched to a gene; V was cut back by 6 bases and J by 2 bases.

The J gene is TRBJ2-5, the V gene TRBV9; a possible D gene is TRBD1 (5 bases). The germline gives CDR1 SGDLS, CDR2 YYNGEE. CDR3 length: 15 residues. Trimming stripped 0 bases from V and 4 bases from J, with 13 bases between. The CDR3, as DNA: TGTGCCAGCAGCGTAGGCCCGGTGGGGCCAGAGACCCAGTACTTC. Translated, it gives CASSVGPVGPETQYF.